The present T cell receptor beta chain was sequenced within a study of cytomegalovirus exposure and HLA in healthy donors. General study results and limits: Exclusion applied to some V segments, including TRBV6-2 and TRBV6-3, as they were indistinguishable. Later on, a genetic analysis was performed. It linked a missense variant in DCLRE1C with V- and J-gene trimming of TCR beta. Under in vitro conditions, a few CMV-associated chains were confirmed as specific for CMV antigens. Most TCR sequences were rare, but some public TCRs occurred in many donors.

On this clone itself: Its antigen remains unidentified. This same CDR3 is encoded by further DNA sequences in the sample.

The PCR used 60 Vbeta and 13 Jbeta primers. TCRdb's copy holds only in-frame clones and misses some; the assay was immunoSEQ multiplex PCR. This sample's table reports 70,000 to 100,000 clones. Trimming took off 2 bases at V and 3 bases at J, with 10 bases between the two ends. CDR3 size: 14 residues. CDR1 MNHEY and CDR2 SVGAGI come from the germline V gene. Sequencing input: PBMCs. The clonotype comes from a girl aged 10 to 17 in good health and CMV-seropositive. The chain links TRBV6-5 to TRBJ1-1; unclear D gene. The CDR3 DNA is TGTGCCAGCAGTTACGTACAGCGGCACACTGAAGCTTTCTTT. Translated, it gives CASSYVQRHTEAFF.